These 7 T cell receptor beta chains originate from one sample sequenced in a study of blood T cell repertoires in COVID-19. The assay was immunoSEQ multiplex PCR, and TCRdb's table has in-frame clones only and misses some. The sample shows roughly 380,000 clones, 75% to 90% of them seen only once. Sequenced: peripheral blood. Receptors were obtained from a woman between 35 and 50 years old with COVID-19, enrolled during active disease.

The CDR3 DNA reads as TGTGCCAGCAGCGCCACAGGGGCGAGTAGGGGGTACACCTTC. It specifies CASSATGASRGYTF. The chain has TRBV9 and TRBJ1-2; 7 nucleotides align to TRBD1. The V and J ends lost 3 bases and 11 bases, in that order; junction bases with no gene match: 13. CDR1 and CDR2 from the germline V gene are SGDLS and YYNGEE. The CDR3 length is 14 residues.

The chain employs TRBV9 and TRBJ2-1; 8 bases agree with TRBD2. The J segment lost 2 bases and the V segment lost 4 bases, leaving 8 bases of the junction unmatched. Germline values: CDR1 SGDLS, CDR2 YYNGEE. This CDR3 spans 16 amino acids. CDR3 amino acids: CASSLKAGGTYNEQFF. The DNA for the CDR3 is TGTGCCAGCAGCCTTAAGGCGGGGGGAACCTACAATGAGCAGTTCTTC. Variable domain in full (rest from reference TRBV9 and TRBJ2-1): DSGVTQTPKHLITATGQRVTLRCSPRSGDLSVYWYQQSLDQGLQFLIQYYNGEERAKGNILERFSAQQFPDLHSELNLSSLELGDSALYFCASSLKAGGTYNEQFFGPGTRLTVL.

The chain is built from TRBV27 and TRBJ1-6; D remains ambiguous. V was pared by 0 bases and J by 4 bases, with 13 bases between. Germline assignment: CDR1 MNHEY and CDR2 SMNVEV (reference sequence). This CDR3 spans 17 amino acids. CDR3 residues: CASSLSWRSGYNSPLHF. As DNA, the CDR3 is TGTGCCAGCAGTTTATCCTGGAGGTCGGGGTATAATTCACCCCTCCACTTT.

The chain recombines TRBV6-6 with TRBJ2-7; D not certain. The V gene lost 0 bases and the J gene lost 4 bases, with 13 bases spanning the gap. The CDR3 runs to 15 residues. Germline V lookup: CDR1 MNHNY, CDR2 SVGAGI (reference sequence). CDR3 region: CASSYSSRQEYEQYF. The CDR3 DNA reads TGTGCCAGCAGTTACTCGAGTAGGCAGGAATACGAGCAGTACTTC.

The chain joins TRBV30 to TRBJ1-3, with D unresolved. The CDR3 has 17 amino acids. Germline V gives CDR1 GTSNPN, CDR2 SVGIG (reference sequence). The V end was cut by 0 bases, the J end by 0 bases, with 15 bases between. In nucleotides, the CDR3 is TGTGCCTGGAGTGTACTTTTCTGGGGAGTCTCTGGAAACACCATATATTTT. It encodes CAWSVLFWGVSGNTIYF.

V is TRBV4-2 and J is TRBJ1-2, with D hard to call. The CDR3 totals 15 residues. Germline loops: CDR1 LGHNA, CDR2 YNFKEQ. With 4 bases removed from V and 2 bases from J, the gap between germline ends came to 14 bases. CDR3 sequence reads: CASSPRLLENYGYTF. CDR3 coding DNA: TGTGCCAGCAGCCCCCGGCTGTTGGAGAACTATGGCTACACCTTC.

Here the CDR3 DNA reads TGTGCCAGCTCACCCGCGACCTTTGACAGGGGAGGCTCCACTAATGAAAAACTGTTTTTT. Translation gives CASSPATFDRGGSTNEKLFF. This chain joins TRBV18 and TRBJ1-4; TRBD1 matches at 8 bases. Germline trimming cut 3 bases from V and 2 bases from J; bases unmatched to any gene: 17. Germline CDR1 KGHSH, CDR2 LQKENI. The CDR3 length is 20 residues.